Presented here are 19 T cell receptor beta chains from one specimen sequenced in a study of low-dose radiotherapy and immunotherapy resistance in tumors (dated by TCRdb to between 2021 and 2024). These reads were obtained on an Illumina HiSeq 2500. First-strand cDNA was synthesized with Superscript III and a set of TRAV- and TRBV-specific primers, covering both TCRalpha and TCRbeta chains. A roughly 19-cycle PCR with Phusion amplified the TCRs, pairing a constant-region primer with the adapter that was attached to the V primers. The raw public data were reprocessed by TCRdb itself: fastp quality trimming at Q25, MiXCR clonotype calling, in-frame beta chains only. Entries are consolidated by CDR3 protein sequence, retaining the most common genes and DNA. The sample records tens of thousands of distinct CDR3 sequences, about a quarter of which are singletons. The top ten hold roughly 7% of the sample.

Explained via the paper, the time point label denotes: before trial treatment. The specimen comprised PBMCs, sampled before treatment. The receptor set was obtained from a male donor with rectosigmoid adenocarcinoma.

This chain joins TRBV20-1 and TRBJ2-5, with 7 bases lining up with TRBD2. After removal of 0 bases from V and 7 bases from J, the junction contained 11 bases not matched to a gene. CDR1 is DFQATT, CDR2 SNEGSKA, per germline (reference sequence). The CDR3 totals 15 residues. Written as DNA, the CDR3 is TGCAGTGCTAGAGATGTTGCGGGAGTCTTCGGGACCCAGTACTTC. Its translation is CSARDVAGVFGTQYF.

Many counts were recorded for this clonotype. The chain recombines TRBV11-2 with TRBJ2-1; 12 positions match TRBD2. The CDR3 is made up of 17 amino acids. Germline CDR1 SGHAT, CDR2 FQNNGV. V shed 5 bases and J 8 bases; nucleotides not matched to a gene: 13. In DNA, the CDR3 is TGTGCCAGCAGCCGGACAGAGCTAGCGGGAGGGCCCTATGAGCAGTTCTTC. Its translation: CASSRTELAGGPYEQFF.

CDR3 loop: CASNQESWGFYEQYF. The CDR3 coding sequence is TGTGCCAGCAACCAAGAGAGCTGGGGATTCTACGAGCAGTACTTC. The rearrangement uses TRBV28 and TRBJ2-7, with unresolved D. From germline, CDR1 is MDHEN and CDR2 SYDVKM. The CDR3 length is 15 residues. V lost 7 bases and J lost 3, with 19 bases in between.

The chain has TRBV28 and TRBJ2-2; the D gene is possibly TRBD1 (5 bases). This CDR3 is 14 amino acids long. CDR1 and CDR2 from the germline V gene are MDHEN and SYDVKM. V was pared by 6 bases and J by 5 bases, with 13 bases between. The CDR3 region has the DNA TGTGCCAGCAGCCCTAGGGGAAGGACCGGGGAGCTGTTTTTT. Translating it yields CASSPRGRTGELFF.

The rearrangement uses TRBV4-1 and TRBJ1-2, with TRBD1 identical over 10 bases. From germline, CDR1 is MGHRA and CDR2 YSYEKL. CDR3 size: 16 residues. V lost 1 base and J lost 7; bases outside the gene matches: 9. The CDR3 DNA follows: TGCGCCAGCAGCCAAGCCAGGACAGGGGGGTACGGTGGCTACACCTTC. Encoded protein: CASSQARTGGYGGYTF.

This clonotype was observed once. V gene TRBV28 combines with J gene TRBJ2-5; D possibly corresponds to TRBD2 (5 bases). Trimming cost V 7 bases and J 3 bases, with 21 bases left between them. The CDR3 has 16 residues. Germline V lookup: CDR1 MDHEN, CDR2 SYDVKM. The CDR3 DNA reads as TGTGCCAGCACCACCACTCTTAGCGAGAGGAAAGAGACCCAGTACTTC. Amino acids: CASTTTLSERKETQYF.

The chain uses TRBV28 and TRBJ2-5, with 9 bases aligning to TRBD1. V lost 5 bases, J lost 3 bases, and 7 bases stayed unmatched. The germline gives CDR1 MDHEN, CDR2 SYDVKM. There are 15 residues in the CDR3. In DNA form, the CDR3 reads TGTGCCAGCAGTCTCCCGACAGGGGGTAAAGAGACCCAGTACTTC. Its translation is CASSLPTGGKETQYF.

This clonotype occurred many times. This chain links TRBV9 with TRBJ2-3, with 10 bases that match TRBD2. Per the germline V gene, CDR1 is SGDLS and CDR2 is YYNGEE. The CDR3 is 15 amino acids. V lost 2 bases to trimming and J lost 5 bases; unmatched junction nucleotides: 5. The CDR3 DNA is TGTGCCAGCAGCGTCCTAGCGGGGGAGATAGATACGCAGTATTTT. This encodes CASSVLAGEIDTQYF.

This clonotype showed up many times. The V and J genes are TRBV5-4 and TRBJ2-1; 7 bases match TRBD2. CDR1 is SGHNT, CDR2 YYREEE, per germline (reference sequence). The length of the CDR3 is 12 residues. V dropped 2 bases and J dropped 13; count of bases not matched to a gene: 6. CDR3 sequence reads: CASSFYREAQFF. CDR3 coding DNA: TGTGCCAGCAGCTTTTACCGGGAGGCTCAGTTCTTC.

Comments on this clonotype: This likely came from a read error, as a far larger clone is one base away. V is TRBV26 and J is TRBJ1-2; the table gives TRBD1 as D, unverified against the DNA. TRBV26 is labeled a pseudogene. The CDR3 is made up of 14 amino acids. The CDR3 loop reads CDSSWTGTRYGYTF. The CDR3 coding sequence is TGTGACAGCAGCTGGACAGGGACGAGGTATGGCTACACCTTC.

This clonotype was detected many times. This chain connects TRBV28 to TRBJ1-6; no clear D. From germline, CDR1 is MDHEN and CDR2 SYDVKM. CDR3 size: 15 residues. Trimming took off 0 bases at V and 7 bases at J, with 10 bases between the two ends. The CDR3 DNA reads TGTGCCAGCAGTTTATGGCCAGGAGAAAATTCACCCCTCCACTTT. It codes for CASSLWPGENSPLHF.

This chain connects TRBV29-1 to TRBJ2-5; 12 bases map to TRBD2. Germline V CDR1 and CDR2: SQVTM, ANQGSEA. The length of the CDR3 is 16 residues. Losses at the gene ends were 7 bases for V and 2 bases for J; bases not matched to a gene: 11. The CDR3 DNA is TGCAGCGCCGCTCCACTAGCGGGGGGCGTTCAAGAGACCCAGTACTTC. Protein: CSAAPLAGGVQETQYF.

The chain combines TRBV24-1 with TRBJ2-3; possible D gene TRBD2, 6 bases. Trimming shortened V by 0 bases and J by 1 base, and 13 bases separated the two germline ends. The CDR3 runs 17 residues. Germline V CDR1 and CDR2: KGHDR, SFDVKD. The CDR3 sequence: CATSDLGGLGGTDTQYF. The CDR3 coding sequence is TGTGCCACCAGTGATTTGGGGGGGTTGGGGGGCACAGATACGCAGTATTTT.

The chain carries TRBV7-6 and TRBJ2-1; D not certain. The CDR3 has 12 residues. V gave up 2 bases and J gave up 12 bases, with 11 bases separating them. Per germline, CDR1 SGHVS and CDR2 FNYEAQ. Written as DNA, the CDR3 is TGTGCCAGCAGCTTAATCCTGTCGGGGCAGTTCTTC. Protein sequence: CASSLILSGQFF.

In its sample, this clonotype was seen many times. The chain employs TRBV5-1 and TRBJ2-7, with 11 bases aligning to TRBD2. J gave up 6 bases and V 0 bases, and 11 bases lay outside the gene matches. Germline V lookup: CDR1 SGHRS, CDR2 YFSETQ. The CDR3 is made up of 17 amino acids. This chain's CDR3 is CASSLAKLSGRATEQYF. The CDR3, as DNA: TGCGCCAGCAGCTTGGCCAAGCTTAGCGGGAGGGCCACCGAGCAGTACTTC. The full variable domain, its missing parts supplied by reference TRBV5-1 and TRBJ2-7, is KAGVTQTPRYLIKTRGQQVTLSCSPISGHRSVSWYQQTPGQGLQFLFEYFSETQRNKGNFPGRFSGRQFSNSRSEMNVSTLELGDSALYLCASSLAKLSGRATEQYFGPGTRLTVT.

This clonotype was seen at least ten times. The chain is built from TRBV29-1 and TRBJ1-1, with 8 bases matching TRBD1. Per the germline V gene, CDR1 is SQVTM and CDR2 is ANQGSEA. The CDR3 sequence is 17 residues long. The V and J ends lost 7 bases and 0 bases, in that order; junction bases with no gene match: 16. The CDR3 protein is CSGEGQAGRNLNTEAFF. DNA of the CDR3: TGCAGCGGAGAGGGACAGGCAGGCCGAAATCTGAACACTGAAGCTTTCTTT.

This clonotype was picked up many times. The chain uses TRBV11-2 and TRBJ2-7; TRBD2 agrees at 7 bases. The CDR3 runs 13 residues. Germline-derived CDR1 and CDR2 are SGHAT and FQNNGV. V gave up 5 bases and J gave up 6 bases; unmatched junction bases: 7. The CDR3 reads CASSLGGGPEQYF. The CDR3 coding sequence is TGTGCCAGCAGCCTGGGGGGGGGTCCCGAGCAGTACTTC.

As regards this clonotype: This sequence is one base from a far larger clone and is likely a read error. This rearrangement joins TRBV7-2 to TRBJ2-7, with TRBD2 identical over 7 bases. Germline loops: CDR1 SGHTA, CDR2 FQGNSA. This CDR3 contains 17 residues. V shed 5 bases and J 7 bases; nucleotides not matched to a gene: 20. CDR3 region: CASSQKRLASGYNEQYF. The CDR3 coding sequence is TGTGCCAGCAGCCAAAAGAGGCTGGCTAGCGGCTACAATGAGCAGTACTTC.

This clonotype came up many times. V usage is TRBV25-1 and J usage is TRBJ2-3; D is unclear. This CDR3 has 14 residues. Germline V gene data show CDR1 as MGHDK and CDR2 as SYGVNS. V was trimmed by 0 bases and J by 3 bases, leaving 7 bases between them. The CDR3: CASSEYSLTDTQYF. CDR3 nucleotide sequence: TGTGCCAGCAGTGAATATAGCCTGACAGATACGCAGTATTTT.